These 24 T cell receptor beta chains came from one sample sequenced in a study of control samples from healthy donors and cancer patients. Clones were sequenced by immunoSEQ multiplex PCR, and TCRdb holds only the in-frame ones, with some missing. The sample lists about 130,000 clones; about 88% were seen once. Sample: blood. Receptors originate from a man aged 45-65 years in good health.

The chain is built from TRBV3-1 (or the pseudogene TRBV3-2) and TRBJ1-2; no definite D call. There are 13 residues in the CDR3. V was pared by 0 bases and J by 5 bases, with 7 bases between. Germline-derived CDR1 and CDR2 are LGHDT and YNNKEL (reference sequence). The CDR3, as DNA: TGTGCCAGCAGCCAAGAAGAGGGATATGGCTACACCTTC. Translating gives CASSQEEGYGYTF.

The chain combines TRBV4-2 with TRBJ2-1; tentatively, D is TRBD2 (6 bases). CDR3 length: 14 amino acids. Trimming cost V 3 bases and J 8 bases, with 14 bases left between them. Germline V gene data show CDR1 as LGHNA and CDR2 as YNFKEQ. The CDR3, as DNA: TGTGCCAGCAGCCATGACGGGGGTTGGGATGAGCAGTTCTTC. It specifies CASSHDGGWDEQFF.

The V and J genes are TRBV6-1 and TRBJ1-5, with unresolved D. The V gene lost 2 bases and the J gene lost 7 bases, with 15 bases spanning the gap. The CDR3 is made up of 15 amino acids. Per the germline V gene, CDR1 is MNHNS and CDR2 is SASEGT. CDR3 DNA: TGTGCCAGCAGTGAAAGGGCTAGTTCGTACCAGCCCCAGCATTTT. The encoded protein is CASSERASSYQPQHF.

The rearrangement links TRBV2 to TRBJ1-2, with D perhaps TRBD1 (5 bases). The germline V and J ends were trimmed by 6 bases and 6 bases, with 20 bases remaining between them. Germline CDR1 SNHLY, CDR2 FYNNEI. This CDR3 spans 15 amino acids. DNA for the CDR3: TGTGCCAGCAGCCGAAGGGGACGCACAGTTGATGGCTACACCTTC. This gives the protein CASSRRGRTVDGYTF.

This chain connects TRBV27 to TRBJ2-3, with TRBD2 matching over 7 bases. Germline values: CDR1 MNHEY, CDR2 SMNVEV (reference sequence). This CDR3 has 18 residues. Trimming took 2 bases from V and 1 from J; bases not matched to a gene: 12. The CDR3 reads CASSLGWDYRGGTDTQYF. DNA of the CDR3: TGTGCCAGCAGTTTAGGATGGGACTATCGGGGGGGCACAGATACGCAGTATTTT.

The rearrangement links TRBV9 to TRBJ1-2; D call uncertain. The germline gives CDR1 SGDLS, CDR2 YYNGEE. Deletions cut 0 bases from V and 6 bases from J, with 21 bases between. This CDR3 region has 17 residues. The CDR3 sequence is CASSVDEGMVSVHGYTF. The CDR3 nucleotides are TGTGCCAGCAGCGTAGATGAGGGAATGGTGAGTGTCCATGGCTACACCTTC. The full variable domain, in which reference TRBV9 and TRBJ1-2 provide the parts outside the CDR3, is DSGVTQTPKHLITATGQRVTLRCSPRSGDLSVYWYQQSLDQGLQFLIQYYNGEERAKGNILERFSAQQFPDLHSELNLSSLELGDSALYFCASSVDEGMVSVHGYTFGSGTRLTVV.

The V gene is TRBV20-1, the J gene TRBJ1-5; D gene unclear. V lost 3 bases and J lost 6, with 18 bases in between. CDR1 is DFQATT and CDR2 is SNEGSKA in the germline V gene (reference sequence). The CDR3 is made up of 15 amino acids. This CDR3 is CSASRAEGEAQPQHF. The CDR3 DNA is TGCAGTGCTAGTCGGGCGGAAGGAGAAGCTCAGCCCCAGCATTTT.

The rearrangement links TRBV9 to TRBJ2-3; D possibly corresponds to TRBD1 (5 bases). This CDR3 is built from 15 residues. CDR1 is SGDLS and CDR2 is YYNGEE in the germline V gene. Trimming cost V 0 bases and J 2 bases, with 10 bases left between them. The CDR3 protein is CASSVAGQYTDTQYF. The CDR3 bases are TGTGCCAGCAGCGTAGCTGGACAATACACAGATACGCAGTATTTT.

This rearrangement joins TRBV28 to TRBJ1-1, with D tentatively TRBD1 (5 bases). V shed 3 bases and J shed 10 bases, with 18 bases lying between them. Germline V gene sequence: CDR1 MDHEN, CDR2 SYDVKM. The CDR3 runs to 14 residues. The CDR3 is CASSFQQGVFSAFF. The DNA for the CDR3 is TGTGCCAGCAGTTTTCAGCAGGGTGTTTTTTCAGCTTTCTTT.

The V and J genes are TRBV5-6 and TRBJ2-2; D not certain. The germline CDR1 and CDR2 sequences are SGHDT and YYEEEE. The length of the CDR3 is 14 residues. V was shortened by 3 bases and J by 4 bases, with 10 bases between the two germline ends. Here the CDR3 reads CASSSVSGTGELFF. The DNA of the CDR3 is TGTGCCAGCAGCTCTGTCTCGGGCACCGGGGAGCTGTTTTTT.

The chain is built from TRBV27 and TRBJ2-2; D is possibly TRBD2 (6 bases). Germline CDR1 MNHEY, CDR2 SMNVEV (reference sequence). The CDR3 has 16 residues. Trimming removed 1 base from V and 4 bases from J, with 13 bases in between. CDR3 loop: CASSLYPGRGTGELFF. In DNA form, the CDR3 reads TGTGCCAGCAGTTTATACCCCGGGAGAGGCACCGGGGAGCTGTTTTTT.

The chain has TRBV23-1 and TRBJ2-7, with no clear D. TRBV23-1 is an ORF, with its function uncertain. This CDR3 has 12 residues. The V and J ends lost 8 bases and 3 bases respectively, with 11 bases between them. The CDR3 nucleotides read TGCGCCAGCTCGGCTTTGGGCTACGAGCAGTACTTC. Protein sequence: CASSALGYEQYF.

The chain has TRBV27 and TRBJ2-1; D remains ambiguous. Germline CDR1 MNHEY, CDR2 SMNVEV (reference sequence). CDR3 length: 14 residues. V lost 0 bases to trimming and J lost 3 bases, with 6 bases between them. This CDR3 is CASSLSVSYNEQFF. CDR3 nucleotides: TGTGCCAGCAGTTTATCTGTCAGCTACAATGAGCAGTTCTTC.

The chain recombines TRBV27 with TRBJ2-1; TRBD1 aligns across 11 bases. This CDR3 comprises 19 residues. CDR1 and CDR2 from the germline V gene are MNHEY and SMNVEV (reference sequence). Losses at the gene ends were 4 bases for V and 2 bases for J; bases not matched to a gene: 13. CDR3 sequence reads: CASSYKGPGTGGTYNEQFF. DNA for the CDR3: TGTGCCAGCAGTTATAAGGGACCTGGGACAGGGGGGACCTACAATGAGCAGTTCTTC.

J is TRBJ1-1 and V is TRBV9, with D possibly matching TRBD1 (6 bases). The CDR3 covers 14 residues. Germline CDR1 SGDLS, CDR2 YYNGEE. V dropped 4 bases and J dropped 1 base, with 11 bases sitting between them. CDR3 nucleotides: TGTGCCAGCAGCCGATCGGACAGGAACACTGAAGCTTTCTTT. Protein product: CASSRSDRNTEAFF.

The chain is built from TRBV5-1 and TRBJ1-5; 7 bases are a match to TRBD1. The CDR3 is 19 amino acids. V shed 3 bases and J 1 base; nucleotides not matched to a gene: 16. Germline V lookup: CDR1 SGHRS, CDR2 YFSETQ. Written as DNA, the CDR3 is TGCGCCAGCAGCTATTGGGCAGGGGGGGGACACCAAAGCAATCAGCCCCAGCATTTT. This gives the protein CASSYWAGGGHQSNQPQHF.

The CDR3 DNA reads TGTGCCACCAGTGATTTGAGCGGCAATCAGCCCCAGCATTTT. Protein sequence: CATSDLSGNQPQHF. This chain uses TRBV24-1 with TRBJ1-5; D is uncertain. Per germline, CDR1 KGHDR and CDR2 SFDVKD. The V end was cut by 0 bases, the J end by 2 bases, with 4 bases between. This CDR3 contains 14 residues.

The chain recombines TRBV10-3 with TRBJ2-2; TRBD1 aligns across 8 bases. CDR3 length: 14 amino acids. J gave up 4 bases and V 11 bases, and 9 bases lay outside the gene matches. Germline assignment: CDR1 ENHRY and CDR2 SYGVKD. This CDR3 is CASMGQVGTGELFF. For the CDR3, the DNA is TGTGCCTCAATGGGACAGGTTGGCACCGGGGAGCTGTTTTTT.

This chain connects TRBV4-2 to TRBJ2-3, with D uncertain. V shed 5 bases and J shed 2 bases, with 14 bases lying between them. Germline CDR1 reads LGHNA; CDR2 reads YNFKEQ. The CDR3 sequence is 15 residues long. The CDR3 DNA sequence: TGTGCCAGCAGCGACGGTGGCACCCTCACAGATACGCAGTATTTT. Amino acids: CASSDGGTLTDTQYF.

The J gene is TRBJ2-5, the V gene TRBV18; D is undetermined. The length of the CDR3 is 15 residues. Germline CDR1 is KGHSH and CDR2 is LQKENI. The V end was cut by 4 bases, the J end by 2 bases, with 14 bases between. This CDR3 reads CASSLGRPEQETQYF. CDR3 DNA: TGTGCCAGCTCACTCGGCAGGCCCGAACAAGAGACCCAGTACTTC.

The chain employs TRBV7-3 and TRBJ2-1; 10 bases fit TRBD2. From germline, CDR1 is SGHTA and CDR2 FQGTGA. The CDR3 spans 16 residues. The junction had 6 bases not matched to a gene; V was cut back by 4 bases and J by 3 bases. The DNA of the CDR3 is TGTGCCAGCAGCTCATTAGCGGGGGGTAACTACAATGAGCAGTTCTTC. It specifies CASSSLAGGNYNEQFF.

Only one count was recorded for this clone. The DNA for the CDR3 is TGTGCCATCAGTGAAGGTAGGACAGCGGCTTATGGCTACACCTTC. It specifies CAISEGRTAAYGYTF. The chain links TRBV10-3 to TRBJ1-2; a possible D gene is TRBD1 (6 bases). Trimming removed 3 bases from V and 5 bases from J, with 16 bases in between. Looked up from germline, CDR1 is ENHRY and CDR2 is SYGVKD. The CDR3 has 15 residues.

The rearrangement uses TRBV4-1 and TRBJ2-5, with D perhaps given as TRBD1 or TRBD2 (7 bases each). CDR1 MGHRA and CDR2 YSYEKL come from the germline V gene. Trimming took off 2 bases at V and 4 bases at J, with 14 bases between the two ends. The CDR3 extends over 15 amino acids. For the CDR3, the DNA is TGCGCCAGCAGCCAACAGGGGGGGCAAGGAGAGACCCAGTACTTC. It specifies CASSQQGGQGETQYF.

The chain is built from TRBV27 and TRBJ2-7; TRBD1 matches at 8 bases. The CDR3 consists of 15 residues. In germline, CDR1 is MNHEY, CDR2 SMNVEV (reference sequence). The V segment lost 5 bases and the J segment 0 bases; nucleotides outside the gene matches: 6. Written as DNA, the CDR3 is TGTGCCAGCAGTAAACGCGGACAGGGCTCCTACGAGCAGTACTTC. It yields the protein CASSKRGQGSYEQYF.